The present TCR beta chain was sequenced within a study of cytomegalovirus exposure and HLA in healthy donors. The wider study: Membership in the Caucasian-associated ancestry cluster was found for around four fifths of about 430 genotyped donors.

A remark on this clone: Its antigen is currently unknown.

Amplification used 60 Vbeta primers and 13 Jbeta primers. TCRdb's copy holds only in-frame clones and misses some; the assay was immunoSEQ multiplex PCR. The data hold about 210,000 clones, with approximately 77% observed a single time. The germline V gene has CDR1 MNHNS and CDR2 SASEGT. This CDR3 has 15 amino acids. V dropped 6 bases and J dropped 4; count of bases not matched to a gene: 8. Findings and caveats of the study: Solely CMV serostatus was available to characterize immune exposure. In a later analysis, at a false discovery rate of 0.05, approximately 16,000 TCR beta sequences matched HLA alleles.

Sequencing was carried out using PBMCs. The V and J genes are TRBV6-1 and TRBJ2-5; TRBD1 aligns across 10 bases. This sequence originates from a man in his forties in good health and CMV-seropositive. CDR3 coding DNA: TGTGCCAGCAGCAAAGACAGGGGGCTGTCAGAGACCCAGTACTTC. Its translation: CASSKDRGLSETQYF.